A single sample is the source of the 3 T cell receptor beta chains below, sequenced in a study of shared clonotypes between healthy human individuals. Some clones are missing from TCRdb's copy, which holds only in-frame ones; the method was immunoSEQ multiplex PCR. The repertoire includes about 2.4 million clones, around 90% of them detected once, and over 0.12% sits in the top ten. Sequencing was carried out using naive CD4+ T cells sorted from blood. Subset given: CD45RA+ positively selected. The origin of the receptors is a man younger than 35 in good health.

This chain uses TRBV7-6 with TRBJ2-3, with D hard to call. This CDR3 comprises 13 residues. The V and J ends lost 1 base and 6 bases respectively, with 8 bases between them. The V gene's germline CDR1 is SGHVS and CDR2 FNYEAQ. This CDR3 is CASSLEMRDTQYF. The CDR3 DNA reads TGTGCCAGCAGCTTAGAGATGCGCGATACGCAGTATTTT.

As regards this clone: This specimen includes other DNA sequences encoding the same CDR3. V is TRBV7-2 and J is TRBJ2-7, with 8 bases that match TRBD1. The CDR3 is made up of 14 amino acids. The germline gives CDR1 SGHTA, CDR2 FQGNSA. Trimming removed 4 bases from V and 2 bases from J; junction bases left unmatched: 4. The CDR3: CASSSGQGPYEQYF. The CDR3, as DNA: TGTGCCAGCAGCTCCGGACAGGGTCCCTACGAGCAGTACTTC.

The table lists this clone with a few counts. The chain joins TRBV10-3 to TRBJ1-1; D is possibly TRBD1 (6 bases). V was shortened by 4 bases and J by 5 bases, with 11 bases between the two germline ends. CDR3 length equals 13 residues. Per the germline V gene, CDR1 is ENHRY and CDR2 is SYGVKD. The CDR3 is CAISVQGETEAFF. The DNA of the CDR3 is TGTGCCATCAGTGTACAGGGAGAGACTGAAGCTTTCTTT.